Many counts were recorded for the clone carrying this T cell receptor (beta chain). What it recognizes is unknown. When ophthalmopathy did not progress within 18 months, Graves' hyperthyroidism was considered stable. The study enrolled patients aged 18 to 65 with newly diagnosed hyperthyroidism of under 2 months' duration. This record comes from a study of T cells in Graves' hyperthyroidism and ophthalmopathy. Germline lookup yields CDR1 GTSNPN and CDR2 SVGIG (reference sequence). The CDR3 runs to 13 residues. V lost 5 bases, J lost 11 bases, and 11 bases stayed unmatched. Researchers took RNA transcripts and amplified the TCR beta CDR3 regions from them. In the first-round RT-PCR of the TCR CDR3, the HTBI primer set was used. Via MiXCR, TCRdb re-called the multiplex PCR reads, giving one row per CDR3 protein. The data show some 460,000 distinct CDR3 sequences, more than 15% seen once. Study-level results: Ophthalmopathy got predicted by the model a median approximately 6 months before its onset.

The sequence came from a woman younger than 35 with Graves' hyperthyroidism. The V call is TRBV30, the J call TRBJ1-1, with TRBD1 identical over 10 bases. Specimen: blood. CDR3 sequence reads: CAWAGQGKRGAFF. In DNA form, the CDR3 reads TGTGCCTGGGCGGGACAGGGGAAGAGGGGGGCTTTCTTT. Filled out from reference TRBV30 and TRBJ1-1, the complete variable domain reads SQTIHQWPATLVQPVGSPLSLECTVEGTSNPNLYWYRQAAGRGLQLLFYSVGIGQISSEVPQNLSASRPQDRQFILSSKKLLLSDSGFYLCAWAGQGKRGAFFGQGTRLTVV.